This TCR beta chain stems from a study of blood T cell repertoires in COVID-19. Study-level background: In each case, the material was cDNA or gDNA derived from T cells, B-cell-depleted T cells, or PBMCs.

The protocol was immunoSEQ multiplex PCR, while the TCRdb copy is restricted to in-frame clones and leaves out a portion. The table shows around 100,000 clones, with 70% to 90% occurring only once. The germline V and J ends were trimmed by 0 bases and 0 bases, with 18 bases remaining between them. CDR3 size: 18 residues. Per the germline V gene, CDR1 is LGHNA and CDR2 is YNFKEQ. The receptor was isolated from a woman between 45 and 65 years old with acute or convalescent COVID-19. V gene TRBV4-2 combines with J gene TRBJ2-7; D might be TRBD1 (7 bases). The sample comprised peripheral blood. DNA for the CDR3: TGTGCCAGCAGCCAAGATCGGGAGACAGGGCCTCACTCCTACGAGCAGTACTTC. Amino acids: CASSQDRETGPHSYEQYF.